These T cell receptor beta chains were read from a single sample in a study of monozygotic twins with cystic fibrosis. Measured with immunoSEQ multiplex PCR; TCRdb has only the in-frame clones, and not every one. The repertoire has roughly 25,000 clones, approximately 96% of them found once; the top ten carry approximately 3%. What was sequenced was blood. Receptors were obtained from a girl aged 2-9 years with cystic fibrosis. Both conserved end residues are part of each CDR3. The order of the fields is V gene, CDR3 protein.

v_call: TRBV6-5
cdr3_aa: CASRDWTGDSYGYTF

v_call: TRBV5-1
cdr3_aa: CASSLGIYRVSGELFF

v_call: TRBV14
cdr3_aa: CASSQDHVSYEQYF

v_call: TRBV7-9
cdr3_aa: CASSLTGGYEQYF

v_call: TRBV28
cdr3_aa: CASSLTAPAQAFF

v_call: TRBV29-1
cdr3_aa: CSVDRRTGTNYGYTF

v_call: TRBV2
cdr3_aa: CASGTALAKNIQYF

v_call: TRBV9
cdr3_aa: CASSVGQPNYGYTF

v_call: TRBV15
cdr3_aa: CATSRSPALQETQYF

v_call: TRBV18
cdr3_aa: CASSPLDIHEQYF

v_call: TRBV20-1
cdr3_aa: CSAGKGDTIYF

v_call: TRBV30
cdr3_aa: CAWVDSGYGYTF

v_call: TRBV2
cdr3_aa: CASSEEGEQFF

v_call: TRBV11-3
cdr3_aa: CASSLRGNTEAFF

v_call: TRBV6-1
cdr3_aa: CASSERVRQVGDQPQHF

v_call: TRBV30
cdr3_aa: CAWSSGGTEAFF

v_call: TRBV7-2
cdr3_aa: CASSLTINEKLFF

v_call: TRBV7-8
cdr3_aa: CASGSDTQYF

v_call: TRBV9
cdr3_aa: CASSPRGQSYNEQFF

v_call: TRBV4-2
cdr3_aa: CASSPQGDSYGYTF